A selection of T cell receptor beta chains follows, all from one sample in a study of blood T cell repertoires in COVID-19. TCRdb keeps only in-frame clones here, not all; method: immunoSEQ multiplex PCR. Of around 11,000 clones listed, around 85% are singletons. Sequenced material: peripheral blood. The source is a man between 65 and 79 years old with active COVID-19. Each CDR3 is given with its conserved first and last residue. The D gene is left open where the match is weak. Clone size is given for some rows only: seen once, a few or many times, or a class if the clone is expanded.

-	TRBJ2-5	TRBV10-3	TRBD1	CAISESYRGVETQYF	TGTGCCATCAGTGAGTCATACAGGGGAGTGGAGACCCAGTACTTC
-	TRBJ2-7	TRBV6-2/TRBV6-3	-	CASSSRGYYEQYF	TGTGCCAGCAGCAGCAGAGGGTACTACGAGCAGTACTTC
once	TRBJ2-3	TRBV15	TRBD2	CATSGYRTSILGTDTQYF	TGTGCCACCAGCGGATATAGGACTAGTATTCTTGGCACAGATACGCAGTATTTT
-	TRBJ2-1	TRBV9	TRBD2	CASSSRALGTSEYNEQFF	TGTGCCAGCAGCTCAAGGGCTCTGGGGACTAGCGAATACAATGAGCAGTTCTTC
-	TRBJ2-3	TRBV20-1	-	CSATVPDTQYF	TGCAGTGCTACAGTCCCAGATACGCAGTATTTT
-	TRBJ1-3	TRBV5-1	-	CASSSGVPGNTIYF	TGCGCCAGCAGCTCCGGTGTCCCTGGAAACACCATATATTTT
-	TRBJ1-2	TRBV6-5	TRBD1	CASRDRENYGYTF	TGTGCCAGCAGAGACAGGGAGAACTATGGCTACACCTTC
-	TRBJ2-3	TRBV5-8	TRBD2	CASSPTGGSTDTQYF	TGTGCCAGCAGCCCCACGGGGGGGAGCACAGATACGCAGTATTTT
-	TRBJ2-7	TRBV5-1	TRBD1	CASGLQGSYEQYF	TGCGCCAGCGGTCTACAGGGGTCCTACGAGCAGTACTTC
-	TRBJ2-1	TRBV19	TRBD2	CASSTLAGGPVEQFF	TGTGCCAGTAGTACCCTAGCGGGGGGGCCGGTTGAGCAGTTCTTC
-	TRBJ1-1	TRBV6-2/TRBV6-3	-	CASTYTDYTEAFF	TGTGCCAGCACTTATACAGATTACACTGAAGCTTTCTTT
-	TRBJ1-5	TRBV2	TRBD1	CASSNRGQPQHF	TGTGCCAGCAGTAACAGGGGTCAGCCCCAGCATTTT
-	TRBJ2-7	TRBV19	TRBD1	CASKGTGSSYEQYF	TGTGCCAGTAAGGGGACAGGGTCCTCCTACGAGCAGTACTTC
once	TRBJ2-3	TRBV12-3/TRBV12-4	-	CASTFFPDTQYF	TGTGCCAGCACTTTCTTCCCAGATACGCAGTATTTT
-	TRBJ1-6	TRBV7-8	-	CASSRSRNSPLHF	TGTGCCAGCAGCCGGTCGCGTAATTCACCCCTCCACTTT
-	TRBJ1-4	TRBV11-1	-	CASSFGTGNEKLFF	TGTGCCAGCAGCTTTGGAACAGGGAATGAAAAACTGTTTTTT
once	TRBJ2-5	TRBV12-3/TRBV12-4	TRBD1	CASSGQVQETQYF	TGTGCCAGCAGTGGACAGGTACAAGAGACCCAGTACTTC
once	TRBJ1-2	TRBV2	-	CASSEGVRQGNGYTF	TGTGCCAGCAGTGAAGGTGTGCGCCAGGGGAATGGCTACACCTTC
-	TRBJ1-1	TRBV28	-	CASIAQGGAFF	TGTGCCAGCATAGCCCAAGGTGGAGCTTTCTTT
-	TRBJ2-1	TRBV7-2	TRBD1	CASSLAQTGFSYNEQFF	TGTGCCAGCAGCTTAGCGCAGACAGGGTTCTCCTACAATGAGCAGTTCTTC
-	TRBJ2-2	TRBV6-7	TRBD1	CARNRDRGFGELFF	TGTGCCAGGAACCGGGACAGGGGTTTCGGGGAGCTGTTTTTT
-	TRBJ1-1	TRBV9	-	CASSVRPGVGTEAFF	TGTGCCAGCAGCGTAAGACCAGGGGTGGGCACTGAAGCTTTCTTT
-	TRBJ2-1	TRBV27	TRBD1	CASSLGQAYNEQFF	TGTGCCAGCAGTTTGGGACAGGCCTACAATGAGCAGTTCTTC
-	TRBJ1-1	TRBV15	-	CATSSRHLNTEAFF	TGTGCCACCAGCAGTAGACACTTGAACACTGAAGCTTTCTTT
-	TRBJ1-3	TRBV7-9	-	CASSSVGAGSGNTIYF	TGTGCCAGCAGCTCCGTTGGGGCAGGCTCTGGAAACACCATATATTTT
-	TRBJ1-5	TRBV10-2	-	CASTSRNNQPQHF	TGCGCCAGCACCTCGCGGAACAATCAGCCCCAGCATTTT
few	TRBJ1-3	TRBV3-1/TRBV3-2	-	CASSQEGAGNTIYF	TGTGCCAGCAGCCAAGAGGGAGCTGGAAACACCATATATTTT
-	TRBJ2-7	TRBV5-3	TRBD1	CARSLDRGAYEQYF	TGTGCCAGAAGCTTGGACAGGGGTGCCTACGAGCAGTACTTC
-	TRBJ2-1	TRBV7-2	TRBD2	CASSSSPLAGVANEQFF	TGTGCCAGCAGCTCGTCTCCACTAGCGGGGGTAGCCAATGAGCAGTTCTTC
-	TRBJ2-5	TRBV5-1	-	CASSSAGTRGPETQYF	TGCGCCAGCAGCTCGGCCGGGACTAGGGGGCCGGAGACCCAGTACTTC